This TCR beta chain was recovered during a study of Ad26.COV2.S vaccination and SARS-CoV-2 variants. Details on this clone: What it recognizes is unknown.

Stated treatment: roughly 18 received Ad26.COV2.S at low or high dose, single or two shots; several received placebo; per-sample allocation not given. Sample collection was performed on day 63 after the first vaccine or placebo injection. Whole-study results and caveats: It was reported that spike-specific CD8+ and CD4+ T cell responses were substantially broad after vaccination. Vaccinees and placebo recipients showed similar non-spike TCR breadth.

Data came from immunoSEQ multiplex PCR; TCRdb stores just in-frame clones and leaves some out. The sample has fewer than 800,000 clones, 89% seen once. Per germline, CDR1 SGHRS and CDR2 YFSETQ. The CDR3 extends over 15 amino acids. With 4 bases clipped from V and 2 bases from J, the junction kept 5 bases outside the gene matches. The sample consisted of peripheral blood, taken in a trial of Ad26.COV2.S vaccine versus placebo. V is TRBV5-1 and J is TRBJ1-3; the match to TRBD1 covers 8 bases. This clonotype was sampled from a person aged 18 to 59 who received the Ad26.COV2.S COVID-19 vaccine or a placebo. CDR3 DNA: TGCGCCAGCAGCGCGGACAGGGACGCTGGAAACACCATATATTTT. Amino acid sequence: CASSADRDAGNTIYF.